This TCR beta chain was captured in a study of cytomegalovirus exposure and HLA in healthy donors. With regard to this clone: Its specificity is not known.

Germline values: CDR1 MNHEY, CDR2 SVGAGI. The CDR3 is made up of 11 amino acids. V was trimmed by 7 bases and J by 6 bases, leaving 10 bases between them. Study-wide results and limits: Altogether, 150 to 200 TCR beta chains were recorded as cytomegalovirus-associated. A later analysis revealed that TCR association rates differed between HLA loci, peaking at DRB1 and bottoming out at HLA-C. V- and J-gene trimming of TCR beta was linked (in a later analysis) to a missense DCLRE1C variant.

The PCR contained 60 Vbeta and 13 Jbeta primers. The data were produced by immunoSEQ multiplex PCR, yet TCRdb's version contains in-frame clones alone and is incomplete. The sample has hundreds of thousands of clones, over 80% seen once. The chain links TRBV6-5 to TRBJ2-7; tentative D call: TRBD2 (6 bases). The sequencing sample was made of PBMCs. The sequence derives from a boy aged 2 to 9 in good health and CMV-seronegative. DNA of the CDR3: TGTGCCAGCACCAAGGGACTCGAGCAGTACTTC. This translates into CASTKGLEQYF.